Following are 18 T cell receptor beta chains from one sample sequenced in a study of human T cells and chemical hapten exposure (dated by TCRdb to the early 2020s). Taken with the paper, the label for time point translates to: patch test 2, 6 weeks after DPC sensitization. The sample's treatment or condition label, decoded: therapeutic diphenylcyclopropenone sensitization with weekly scalp DPC. Libraries were built with RACE. The sample was run on a NextSeq 500. TCRdb passed the public sequencing reads through fastp at Q25 and MiXCR, retaining productive beta sequences. Identical CDR3 protein sequences are pooled into one entry, listed with their most common genes and DNA. The sample profile shows hundreds of thousands of distinct CDR3 sequences; around 6% of them were found once. 5% to 6% of the sample is taken by the ten largest. Material: whole blood, obtained in connection with sensitization to the hapten diphenylcyclopropenone (DPC). Source of these receptors: a woman younger than 35 with alopecia areata. Some clones in this sample may be carry-over from other donors' samples.

The chain links TRBV7-3 to TRBJ2-5; 7 nucleotides align to TRBD1. The germline V gene encodes CDR1 SGHTA and CDR2 FQGTGA. CDR3 length equals 15 residues. The J segment lost 3 bases and the V segment lost 5 bases, leaving 9 bases of the junction unmatched. The CDR3 DNA sequence: TGTGCCAGCAGCCGCTATACCGGGACAGAAGAGACCCAGTACTTC. As protein: CASSRYTGTEETQYF.

This clonotype was detected many times. The V gene is TRBV29-1, the J gene TRBJ1-1; D is unclear. The germline CDR1 and CDR2 sequences are SQVTM and ANQGSEA. The CDR3 is 12 residues long. The V and J ends lost 3 bases and 3 bases respectively, with 8 bases between them. The DNA of the CDR3 is TGCAGCGTTGATCGGTCGGACACTGAAGCTTTCTTT. Translation: CSVDRSDTEAFF.

This clonotype was counted at least ten times. The gene calls are TRBV28 and TRBJ2-3; TRBD2 aligns across 8 bases. With V trimmed by 5 bases and J by 3 bases, 7 bases remained unmatched. The CDR3 totals 15 residues. The V gene's germline CDR1 is MDHEN and CDR2 SYDVKM. The CDR3, as DNA: TGTGCCAGCAGTCTCGGGGGGGCCGGGACAGATACGCAGTATTTT. It codes for CASSLGGAGTDTQYF.

This clonotype came up many times. The V call is TRBV4-3, the J call TRBJ1-6; D remains ambiguous. V was cut by 3 bases and J by 9 bases, with 12 bases left in between. This CDR3 has 14 amino acids. Germline-derived CDR1 and CDR2 are LGHNA and YSLEER. The CDR3 nucleotides are TGCGCCAGCAGCCAGAAGGGCGGGAGTTCACCCCTCCACTTT. Translated, it gives CASSQKGGSSPLHF.

This clonotype was detected a few times. This chain links TRBV7-9 with TRBJ2-4; TRBD1 matches 9 bases. The CDR3 runs to 16 residues. Germline CDR1 SEHNR, CDR2 FQNEAQ (reference sequence). With 2 bases clipped from V and 6 bases from J, the junction kept 8 bases outside the gene matches. The CDR3 coding sequence is TGTGCCAGCAGCTTAAAAACAGGGGGCAAGATAAACATTCAGTACTTC. Its protein is CASSLKTGGKINIQYF.

V is TRBV6-6 and J is TRBJ2-6; 7 bases are shared with TRBD2. CDR1 MNHNY and CDR2 SVGAGI come from the germline V gene (reference sequence). This CDR3 comprises 17 residues. The V gene end was trimmed by 2 bases and the J gene end by 2 bases; junction bases not matched to a gene: 6. In DNA form, the CDR3 reads TGTGCCAGCAGTTACGGGGGGGTTGGCGCTGGGGCCAACGTCCTGACTTTC. This translates into CASSYGGVGAGANVLTF.

This rearrangement joins TRBV7-9 to TRBJ2-3, with 8 bases matching TRBD1. CDR1 is SEHNR, CDR2 FQNEAQ, per germline (reference sequence). This CDR3 is 12 amino acids long. V shed 11 bases and J 4 bases; nucleotides not matched to a gene: 5. This chain's CDR3 is CAWQGASDTQYF. CDR3 DNA sequence: TGTGCCTGGCAGGGGGCATCAGATACGCAGTATTTT.

V usage is TRBV20-1 and J usage is TRBJ1-6, with D perhaps matching TRBD1 (5 bases). V lost 2 bases and J 7 bases, leaving 12 bases between the germline ends. The CDR3 has 14 amino acids. The germline V gene has CDR1 DFQATT and CDR2 SNEGSKA (reference sequence). CDR3 loop: CSARLEGYNSPLHF. The DNA of the CDR3 is TGCAGTGCTAGATTGGAGGGGTACAATTCACCCCTCCACTTT.

The CDR3 sequence is CASSPRERGGATYNEQFF. The CDR3 region has the DNA TGTGCCAGCAGCCCCCGAGAGCGCGGGGGGGCTACCTACAATGAGCAGTTCTTC. This sequence joins TRBV7-9 and TRBJ2-1; 9 nucleotides agree with TRBD2. CDR3 length equals 18 residues. V was clipped by 5 bases and J by 2 bases; unmatched bases: 13. Germline CDR1 and CDR2: SEHNR and FQNEAQ (reference sequence).

The chain employs TRBV3-1 and TRBJ2-7, with 10 positions matching TRBD1. Losses at the gene ends were 1 base for V and 3 bases for J; bases not matched to a gene: 6. The CDR3 length is 16 residues. Looked up from germline, CDR1 is LGHDT and CDR2 is YNNKEL (reference sequence). CDR3 region: CASSQVWGQGSYEQYF. The CDR3 nucleotides read TGTGCCAGCAGCCAAGTTTGGGGACAGGGGAGCTACGAGCAGTACTTC.

This clonotype was picked up many times. This chain's CDR3 is CASSPAEGPQHF. CDR3 DNA: TGTGCCAGCAGCCCCGCCGAGGGGCCCCAGCATTTT. The chain couples TRBV5-8 to TRBJ1-5; unclear D gene. The CDR3 consists of 12 residues. V lost 4 bases and J lost 9, with 11 bases in between. Looked up from germline, CDR1 is SGHTS and CDR2 is YDEGEE.

This clonotype has a count of ten or more. This chain joins TRBV6-5 and TRBJ1-4, with 9 bases matching TRBD1. V shed 2 bases and J 6 bases; nucleotides not matched to a gene: 4. The CDR3 consists of 15 residues. Germline V gene data show CDR1 as MNHEY and CDR2 as SVGAGI. In DNA form, the CDR3 reads TGTGCCAGCAGTTACCCGGGACAGGGATATGAAAAACTGTTTTTT. Protein product: CASSYPGQGYEKLFF.

This clonotype was picked up many times. The chain links TRBV6-2 or TRBV6-3 to TRBJ1-6, with 7 nucleotides matching TRBD1. Trimming at V came to 6 bases and at J to 7 bases, leaving 9 bases not matched to a gene. The germline gives CDR1 MNHEY, CDR2 SVGEGT. This CDR3 spans 15 amino acids. CDR3 sequence (DNA): TGTGCCAGCAGCCGCAGGGGGTATAGGAATTCACCCCTCCACTTT. It translates to CASSRRGYRNSPLHF.

The chain is built from TRBV6-2 or TRBV6-3 and TRBJ2-2; tentatively, D is TRBD1 (6 bases). Germline V gives CDR1 MNHEY, CDR2 SVGEGT. This CDR3 comprises 13 residues. V was trimmed by 7 bases and J by 5 bases, leaving 11 bases between them. CDR3 region: CASIATGTGELFF. The CDR3 DNA reads TGTGCCAGCATCGCCACAGGGACCGGGGAGCTGTTTTTT.

This clonotype appeared a single time. One base away lies a much larger clone, so this may be a sequencing read error. This rearrangement joins TRBV5-1 to TRBJ1-1, with TRBD1 identical over 7 bases. There are 15 residues in the CDR3. Germline V gene lookup returns CDR1 SGHRS and CDR2 YFSETQ. The CDR3 DNA follows: TGCGACAGCAGCTTAGGGGTGACAGGGCACACTGAAGCTTTCTTT. It specifies CDSSLGVTGHTEAFF.

This clonotype has a count of ten or more. The V call is TRBV20-1, the J call TRBJ2-1, with a possible D match to TRBD2 (5 bases). V was cut by 6 bases and J by 9 bases, with 18 bases left in between. Germline V gene data show CDR1 as DFQATT and CDR2 as SNEGSKA (reference sequence). The CDR3 extends over 13 amino acids. In nucleotides, the CDR3 is TGCAGTGCAATTGACTTACGTGGAGGTGAGCAGTTCTTC. Protein product: CSAIDLRGGEQFF.

The J gene is TRBJ2-7, the V gene TRBV28; D is unclear. The V gene lost 7 bases and the J gene lost 0 bases, with 7 bases spanning the gap. Germline-derived CDR1 and CDR2 are MDHEN and SYDVKM. The CDR3 spans 12 residues. The CDR3 spells CASTLGSYEQYF. CDR3 bases: TGTGCCAGCACGCTCGGCTCCTACGAGCAGTACTTC.

The chain uses TRBV6-2 or TRBV6-3 and TRBJ1-6, with D possibly TRBD1 on 5 matching bases. The V gene lost 6 bases and the J gene lost 8 bases, with 17 bases spanning the gap. This CDR3 has 15 amino acids. Germline V CDR1 and CDR2: MNHEY, SVGEGT. CDR3 DNA sequence: TGTGCCAGCAGCGCGGTCGCCGACAGCTATTCACCCCTCCACTTT. This encodes CASSAVADSYSPLHF.